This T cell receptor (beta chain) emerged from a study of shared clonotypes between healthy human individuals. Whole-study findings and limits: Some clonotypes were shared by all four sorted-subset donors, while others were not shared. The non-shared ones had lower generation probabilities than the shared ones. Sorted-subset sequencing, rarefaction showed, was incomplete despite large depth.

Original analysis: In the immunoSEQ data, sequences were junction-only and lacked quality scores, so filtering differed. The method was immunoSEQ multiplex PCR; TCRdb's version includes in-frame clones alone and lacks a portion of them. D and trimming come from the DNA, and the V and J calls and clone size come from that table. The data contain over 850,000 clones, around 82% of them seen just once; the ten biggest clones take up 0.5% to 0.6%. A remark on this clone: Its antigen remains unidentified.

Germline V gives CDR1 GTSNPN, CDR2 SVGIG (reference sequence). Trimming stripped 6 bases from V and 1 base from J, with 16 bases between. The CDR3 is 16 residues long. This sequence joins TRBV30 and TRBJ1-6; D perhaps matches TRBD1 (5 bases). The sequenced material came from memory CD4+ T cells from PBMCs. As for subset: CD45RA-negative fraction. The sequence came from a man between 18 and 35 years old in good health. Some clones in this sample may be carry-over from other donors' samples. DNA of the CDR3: TGTGCCTGCCGAGCTTGGGGGGGATCCTATAATTCACCCCTCCACTTT. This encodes CACRAWGGSYNSPLHF.